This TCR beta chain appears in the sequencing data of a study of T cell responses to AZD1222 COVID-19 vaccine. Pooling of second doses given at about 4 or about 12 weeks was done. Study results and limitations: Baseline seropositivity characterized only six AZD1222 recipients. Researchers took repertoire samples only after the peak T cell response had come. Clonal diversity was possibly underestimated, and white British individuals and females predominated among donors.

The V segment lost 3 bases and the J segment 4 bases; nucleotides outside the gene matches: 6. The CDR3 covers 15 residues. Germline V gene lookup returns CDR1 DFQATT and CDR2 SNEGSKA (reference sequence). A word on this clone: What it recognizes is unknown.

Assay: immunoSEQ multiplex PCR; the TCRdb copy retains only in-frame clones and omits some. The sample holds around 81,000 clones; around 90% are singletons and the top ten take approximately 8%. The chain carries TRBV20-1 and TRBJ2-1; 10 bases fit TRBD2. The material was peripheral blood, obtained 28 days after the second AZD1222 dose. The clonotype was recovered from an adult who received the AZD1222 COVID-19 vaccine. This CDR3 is CSASGAGGGYNEQFF. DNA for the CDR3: TGCAGTGCTAGTGGAGCGGGAGGGGGGTACAATGAGCAGTTCTTC.